Sequencing of this T cell receptor (beta chain) was carried out in a study of cytomegalovirus exposure and HLA in healthy donors. Study background: Out of 398 genotyped donors, about 84% belonged to the Caucasian-associated ancestry cluster.

The CDR3 is 14 amino acids. The germline CDR1 and CDR2 sequences are SGHRS and YFSETQ. Trimming took 3 bases from V and 9 from J, leaving 18 bases between them. Regarding the study as a whole: When a later analysis was performed, an Asian-associated ancestry cluster reportedly had fewer N-insertions than the roughly 730-donor mean. Differences between HLA loci emerged in a later analysis of TCR association rates, with DRB1 most and HLA-C fewest.

PCR was performed using 60 Vbeta and 13 Jbeta primers. Authors' processing steps: There were around 80 million unique TCR beta chains by a later count, and approximately 12 million of them were shared. Assay: immunoSEQ multiplex PCR; the TCRdb copy retains only in-frame clones and omits some. The V and J calls and clone size are taken from that table; D and trimming were inferred from the DNA. The sample has 65,000 to 85,000 clones; roughly 82% are singletons. A word on this clone: The antigen is undetermined.

This TCR was sampled from a male donor in good health and CMV-seropositive. V usage is TRBV5-1 and J usage is TRBJ2-5, with D possibly being TRBD1 (6 bases). The sequenced sample was PBMCs. In DNA, the CDR3 is TGCGCCAGCAGCTGGGGGAACAGGGCCGGGTCCCAGTACTTC. Translated, it gives CASSWGNRAGSQYF.